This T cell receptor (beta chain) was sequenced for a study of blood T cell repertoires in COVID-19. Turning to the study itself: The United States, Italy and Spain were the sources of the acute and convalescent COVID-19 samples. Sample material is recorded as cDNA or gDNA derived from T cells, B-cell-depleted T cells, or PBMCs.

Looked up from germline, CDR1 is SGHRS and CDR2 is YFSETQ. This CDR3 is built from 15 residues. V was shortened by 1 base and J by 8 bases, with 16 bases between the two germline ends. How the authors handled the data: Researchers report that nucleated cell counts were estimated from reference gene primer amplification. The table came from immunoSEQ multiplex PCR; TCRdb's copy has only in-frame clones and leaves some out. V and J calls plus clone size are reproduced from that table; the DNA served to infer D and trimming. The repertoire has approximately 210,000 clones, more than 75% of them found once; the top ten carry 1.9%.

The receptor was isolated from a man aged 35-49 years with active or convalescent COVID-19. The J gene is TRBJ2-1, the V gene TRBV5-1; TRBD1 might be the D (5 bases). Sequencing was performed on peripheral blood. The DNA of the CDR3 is TGCGCCAGCAGCTTGAGTTCAGGGCCCCCCGATGAGCAGTTCTTC. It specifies CASSLSSGPPDEQFF. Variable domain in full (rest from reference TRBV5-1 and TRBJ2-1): KAGVTQTPRYLIKTRGQQVTLSCSPISGHRSVSWYQQTPGQGLQFLFEYFSETQRNKGNFPGRFSGRQFSNSRSEMNVSTLELGDSALYLCASSLSSGPPDEQFFGPGTRLTVL.